The 7 T cell receptor beta chains given below trace back to one sample, sequenced in a study of cytomegalovirus exposure and HLA in healthy donors. PCR used 60 Vbeta primers and 13 Jbeta primers. Clones were sequenced by immunoSEQ multiplex PCR, and TCRdb holds only the in-frame ones, with some missing. The data contain 150,000 or so clones, roughly 82% of them seen just once; the ten biggest clones take up approximately 6.3%. Sequencing was done on a sample of PBMCs. Receptor source: a woman aged 45-59 years in good health and CMV-seropositive.

The chain combines TRBV9 with TRBJ2-6; D is unresolved. This CDR3 contains 13 residues. Trimming pared 5 bases from V and 4 bases from J, leaving 7 bases between. Germline values: CDR1 SGDLS, CDR2 YYNGEE. DNA of the CDR3: TGTGCCAGCAGACGGTCCGGGGCCAACGTCCTGACTTTC. Translating gives CASRRSGANVLTF.

The chain combines TRBV2 with TRBJ2-1, with 12 positions matching TRBD1. Germline V gene data show CDR1 as SNHLY and CDR2 as FYNNEI. The CDR3 is 15 amino acids. V trimming: 4 bases; J trimming: 9 bases; junction bases outside the gene matches: 7. CDR3 region: CASSGGTGGGGEQFF. The CDR3 region has the DNA TGTGCCAGCAGTGGGGGGACAGGGGGCGGGGGTGAGCAGTTCTTC.

This chain uses TRBV6-1 with TRBJ2-7, with D unclear. Trimming took off 2 bases at V and 2 bases at J, with 13 bases between the two ends. Per germline, CDR1 MNHNS and CDR2 SASEGT. This CDR3 region has 15 residues. CDR3 DNA sequence: TGTGCCAGCAGTGAATGGGCAGTTGAAACCTACGAGCAGTACTTC. This codes for CASSEWAVETYEQYF.

Here the CDR3 reads CASSQASGTGDTGELFF. The CDR3, as DNA: TGTGCCAGCAGCCAAGCATCCGGGACAGGGGACACCGGGGAGCTGTTTTTT. The V and J genes are TRBV4-2 and TRBJ2-2, with 10 positions matching TRBD1. V trimming: 1 base; J trimming: 3 bases; junction bases outside the gene matches: 5. The CDR3 spans 17 residues. CDR1 and CDR2 (germline): LGHNA, YNFKEQ.

The chain recombines TRBV7-9 with TRBJ1-1, with a weak D call TRBD1 (6 bases). Germline loops: CDR1 SEHNR, CDR2 FQNEAQ (reference sequence). V was pared by 5 bases and J by 2 bases, with 15 bases between. The CDR3 totals 15 residues. The CDR3 nucleotides are TGTGCCAGCAGCATTGGACAGACCCCTAACACTGAAGCTTTCTTT. This gives the protein CASSIGQTPNTEAFF.

This chain joins TRBV13 and TRBJ2-7; D is possibly TRBD1 (6 bases). Germline V gene lookup returns CDR1 PRHDT and CDR2 FYEKMQ (reference sequence). Between the trimmed V and J ends, which lost 4 bases and 2 bases, there was a span of 12 bases. This CDR3 spans 14 amino acids. CDR3 DNA: TGTGCCAGCAGCTCTGGGACAAGTACCTACGAGCAGTACTTC. Its translation: CASSSGTSTYEQYF. Together with reference TRBV13 and TRBJ2-7, the CDR3 gives the full variable domain: AAGVIQSPRHLIKEKRETATLKCYPIPRHDTVYWYQQGPGQDPQFLISFYEKMQSDKGSIPDRFSAQQFSDYHSELNMSSLELGDSALYFCASSSGTSTYEQYFGPGTRLTVT.

The chain links TRBV11-2 to TRBJ2-2; TRBD1 matches at 9 bases. CDR1 and CDR2 from the germline V gene are SGHAT and FQNNGV. The CDR3 totals 14 residues. The junction had 3 bases not matched to a gene; V was cut back by 3 bases and J by 7 bases. CDR3 in amino acids: CASSLGQGGGELFF. The CDR3 bases are TGTGCCAGCAGCTTGGGACAGGGTGGCGGGGAGCTGTTTTTT.